The TCR beta chain under discussion was sequenced for a study of human T cells and chemical hapten exposure. Study observations and caveats: Having alopecia, donors may respond immunologically unlike healthy people.

J lost 1 base, V lost 5 bases, and 8 bases had no gene match. Looked up from germline, CDR1 is DFQATT and CDR2 is SNEGSKA (reference sequence). This CDR3 has 14 residues. As concerns this clonotype: Its target is unknown.

Time point defined: patch test 3, about 24 weeks after DPC sensitization. Treatment denoted: therapeutic diphenylcyclopropenone sensitization with weekly scalp DPC. From the RACE reads, TCRdb called clonotypes with MiXCR, one entry per CDR3 protein. The sample holds roughly 200,000 distinct CDR3 sequences, under 30% seen once. The chain joins TRBV20-1 to TRBJ2-7, with 7 bases matching TRBD2. The specimen comprised whole blood, sampled in connection with sensitization to the hapten diphenylcyclopropenone (DPC). This TCR was sampled from a woman in her thirties or forties with alopecia areata. Some clones in this sample may be carry-over from other donors' samples. CDR3 DNA: TGCAGTGCTGCCGTTCTAGCGGTATCCTACGAGCAGTACTTC. This gives the protein CSAAVLAVSYEQYF.